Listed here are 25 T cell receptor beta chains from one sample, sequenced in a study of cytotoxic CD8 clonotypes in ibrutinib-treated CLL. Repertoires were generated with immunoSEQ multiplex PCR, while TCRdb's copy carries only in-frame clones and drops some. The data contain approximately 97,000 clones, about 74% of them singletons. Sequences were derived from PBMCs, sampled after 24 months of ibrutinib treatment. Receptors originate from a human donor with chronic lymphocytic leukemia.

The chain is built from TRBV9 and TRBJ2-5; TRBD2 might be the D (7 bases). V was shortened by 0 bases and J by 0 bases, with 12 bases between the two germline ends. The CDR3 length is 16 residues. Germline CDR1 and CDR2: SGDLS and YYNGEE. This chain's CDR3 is CASSVGGGGYQETQYF. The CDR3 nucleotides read TGTGCCAGCAGCGTAGGAGGGGGAGGGTACCAAGAGACCCAGTACTTC.

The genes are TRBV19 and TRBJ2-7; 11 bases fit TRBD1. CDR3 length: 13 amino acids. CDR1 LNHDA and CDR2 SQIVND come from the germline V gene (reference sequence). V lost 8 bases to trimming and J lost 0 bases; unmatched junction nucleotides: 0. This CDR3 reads CASGTGGSYEQYF. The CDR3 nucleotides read TGTGCCAGTGGGACAGGGGGCTCCTACGAGCAGTACTTC.

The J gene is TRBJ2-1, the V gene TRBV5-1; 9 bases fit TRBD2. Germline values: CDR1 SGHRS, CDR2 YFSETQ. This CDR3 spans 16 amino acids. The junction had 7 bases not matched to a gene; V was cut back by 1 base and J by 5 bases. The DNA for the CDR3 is TGCGCCAGCAGCTTGATAGCGGGGGTGCGGAACAATGAGCAGTTCTTC. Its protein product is CASSLIAGVRNNEQFF. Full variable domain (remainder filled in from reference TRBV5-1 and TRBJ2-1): KAGVTQTPRYLIKTRGQQVTLSCSPISGHRSVSWYQQTPGQGLQFLFEYFSETQRNKGNFPGRFSGRQFSNSRSEMNVSTLELGDSALYLCASSLIAGVRNNEQFFGPGTRLTVL.

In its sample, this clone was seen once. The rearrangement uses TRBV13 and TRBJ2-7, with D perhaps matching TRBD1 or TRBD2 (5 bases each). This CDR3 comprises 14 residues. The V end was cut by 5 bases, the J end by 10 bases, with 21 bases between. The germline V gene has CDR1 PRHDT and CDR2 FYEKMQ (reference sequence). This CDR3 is CASSARDAPARQYF. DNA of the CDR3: TGTGCCAGCAGCGCCCGGGACGCCCCTGCACGCCAGTACTTC.

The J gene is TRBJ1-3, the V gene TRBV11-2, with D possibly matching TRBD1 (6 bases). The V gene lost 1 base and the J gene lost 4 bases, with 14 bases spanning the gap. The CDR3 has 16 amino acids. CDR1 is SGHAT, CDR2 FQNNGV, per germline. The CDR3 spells CASSLVFQGSGNTIYF. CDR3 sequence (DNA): TGTGCCAGCAGCTTAGTCTTTCAGGGGTCCGGAAACACCATATATTTT.

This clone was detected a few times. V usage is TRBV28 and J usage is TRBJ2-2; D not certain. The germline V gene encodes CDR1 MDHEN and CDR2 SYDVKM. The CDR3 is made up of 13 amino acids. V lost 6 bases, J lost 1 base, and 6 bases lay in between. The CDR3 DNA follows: TGTGCCAGCAGCCCCGGGAACACCGGGGAGCTGTTTTTT. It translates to CASSPGNTGELFF.

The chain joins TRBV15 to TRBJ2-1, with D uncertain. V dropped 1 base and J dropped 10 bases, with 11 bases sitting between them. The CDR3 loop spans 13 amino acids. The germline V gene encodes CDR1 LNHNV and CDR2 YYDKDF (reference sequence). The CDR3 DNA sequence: TGTGCCACCAGCAGAGGCCGAGGAATAGAGCAGTTCTTC. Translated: CATSRGRGIEQFF.

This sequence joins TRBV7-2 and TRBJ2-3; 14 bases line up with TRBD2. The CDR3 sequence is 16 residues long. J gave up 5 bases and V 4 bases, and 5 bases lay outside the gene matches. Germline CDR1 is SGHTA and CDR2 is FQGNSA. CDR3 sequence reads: CASSSRLAGGQDTQYF. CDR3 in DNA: TGTGCCAGCAGCTCCCGACTAGCGGGGGGGCAAGATACGCAGTATTTT.

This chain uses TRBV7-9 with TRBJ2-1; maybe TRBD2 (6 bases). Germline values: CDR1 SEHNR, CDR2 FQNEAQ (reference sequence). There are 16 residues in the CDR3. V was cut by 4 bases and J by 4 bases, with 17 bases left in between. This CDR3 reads CASSSSEGNLYNEQFF. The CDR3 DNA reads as TGTGCCAGCAGCTCTAGCGAGGGGAATTTGTACAATGAGCAGTTCTTC.

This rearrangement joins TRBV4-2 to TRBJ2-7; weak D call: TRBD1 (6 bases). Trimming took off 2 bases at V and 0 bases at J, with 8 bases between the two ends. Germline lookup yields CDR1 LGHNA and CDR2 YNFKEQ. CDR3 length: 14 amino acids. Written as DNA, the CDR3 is TGTGCCAGCAGCCAAAGGGGGAGCTCCTACGAGCAGTACTTC. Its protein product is CASSQRGSSYEQYF.

Here the CDR3 DNA reads TGTGCCAGCTCACCATCTTCCAGTGCAGATACGCAGTATTTT. Translation: CASSPSSSADTQYF. The genes are TRBV18 and TRBJ2-3; D is unclear. Germline values: CDR1 KGHSH, CDR2 LQKENI. V gave up 2 bases and J gave up 4 bases, with 10 bases separating them. The CDR3 loop spans 14 amino acids.

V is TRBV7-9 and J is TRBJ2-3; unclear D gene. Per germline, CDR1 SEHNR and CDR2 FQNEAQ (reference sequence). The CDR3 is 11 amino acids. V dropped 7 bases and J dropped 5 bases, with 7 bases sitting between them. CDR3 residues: CASTRRDTQYF. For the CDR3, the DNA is TGTGCCAGCACCAGGAGAGATACGCAGTATTTT.

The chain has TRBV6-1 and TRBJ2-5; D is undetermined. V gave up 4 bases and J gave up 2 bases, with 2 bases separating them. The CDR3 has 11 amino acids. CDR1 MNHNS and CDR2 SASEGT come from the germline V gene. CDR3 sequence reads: CASSVQETQYF. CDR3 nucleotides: TGTGCCAGCAGTGTACAAGAGACCCAGTACTTC.

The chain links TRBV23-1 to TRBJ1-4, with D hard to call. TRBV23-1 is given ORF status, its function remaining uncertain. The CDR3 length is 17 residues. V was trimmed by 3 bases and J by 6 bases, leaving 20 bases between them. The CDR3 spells CASSHEGRGWLDEKLFF. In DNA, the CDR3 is TGCGCCAGCAGTCACGAGGGTCGAGGGTGGTTAGATGAAAAACTGTTTTTT.

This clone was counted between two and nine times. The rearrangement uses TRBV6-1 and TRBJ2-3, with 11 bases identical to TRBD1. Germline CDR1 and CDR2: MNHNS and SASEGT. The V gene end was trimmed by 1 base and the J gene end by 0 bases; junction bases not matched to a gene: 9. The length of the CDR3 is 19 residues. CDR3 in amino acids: CASSEGTGGRPTSTDTQYF. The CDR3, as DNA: TGTGCCAGCAGTGAAGGGACAGGGGGCCGGCCCACTAGCACAGATACGCAGTATTTT.

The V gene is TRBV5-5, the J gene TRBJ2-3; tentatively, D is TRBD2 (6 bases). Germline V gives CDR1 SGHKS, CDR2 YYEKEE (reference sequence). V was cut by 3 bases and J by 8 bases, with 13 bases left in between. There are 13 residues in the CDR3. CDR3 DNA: TGTGCCAGCAGCTGGGAATTAGCGGCTACGCAGTATTTT. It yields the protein CASSWELAATQYF. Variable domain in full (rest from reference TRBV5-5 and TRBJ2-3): DAGVTQSPTHLIKTRGQQVTLRCSPISGHKSVSWYQQVLGQGPQFIFQYYEKEERGRGNFPDRFSARQFPNYSSELNVNALLLGDSALYLCASSWELAATQYFGPGTRLTVL.

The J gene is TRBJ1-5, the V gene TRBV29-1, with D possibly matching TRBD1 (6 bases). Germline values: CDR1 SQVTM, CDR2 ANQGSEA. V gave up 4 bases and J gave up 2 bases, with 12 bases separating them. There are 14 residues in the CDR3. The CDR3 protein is CSVVSGGGNQPQHF. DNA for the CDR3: TGCAGCGTTGTATCCGGGGGCGGCAATCAGCCCCAGCATTTT.

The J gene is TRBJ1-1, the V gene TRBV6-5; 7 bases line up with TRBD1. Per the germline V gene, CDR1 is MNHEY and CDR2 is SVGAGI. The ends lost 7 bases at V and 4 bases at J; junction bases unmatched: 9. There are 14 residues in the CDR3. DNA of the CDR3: TGTGCCAGCAATAAAAGACAGGGCAGCACTGAAGCTTTCTTT. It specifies CASNKRQGSTEAFF.

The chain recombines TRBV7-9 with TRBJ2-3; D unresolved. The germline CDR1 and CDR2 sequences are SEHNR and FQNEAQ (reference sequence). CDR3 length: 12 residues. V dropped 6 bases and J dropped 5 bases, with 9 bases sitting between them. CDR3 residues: CASRENVDTQYF. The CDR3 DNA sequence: TGTGCCAGCAGGGAAAATGTAGATACGCAGTATTTT.

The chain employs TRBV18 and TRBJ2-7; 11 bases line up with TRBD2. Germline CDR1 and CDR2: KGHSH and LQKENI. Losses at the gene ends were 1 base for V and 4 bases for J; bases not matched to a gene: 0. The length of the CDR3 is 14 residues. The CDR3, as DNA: TGTGCCAGCTCACCACTAGCGGGAGGGTACGAGCAGTACTTC. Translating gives CASSPLAGGYEQYF.

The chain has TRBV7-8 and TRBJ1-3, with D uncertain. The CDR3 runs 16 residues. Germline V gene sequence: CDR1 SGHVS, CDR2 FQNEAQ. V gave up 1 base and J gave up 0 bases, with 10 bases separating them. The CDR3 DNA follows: TGTGCCAGCAGCTTAGTGGCAGGCCACTCTGGAAACACCATATATTTT. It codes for CASSLVAGHSGNTIYF.

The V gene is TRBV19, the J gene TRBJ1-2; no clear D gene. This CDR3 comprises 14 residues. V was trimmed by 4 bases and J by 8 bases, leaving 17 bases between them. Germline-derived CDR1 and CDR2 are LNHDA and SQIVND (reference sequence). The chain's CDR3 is CASSTTGAGGGYTF. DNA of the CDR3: TGTGCCAGTAGTACAACCGGAGCCGGTGGCGGCTACACCTTC.

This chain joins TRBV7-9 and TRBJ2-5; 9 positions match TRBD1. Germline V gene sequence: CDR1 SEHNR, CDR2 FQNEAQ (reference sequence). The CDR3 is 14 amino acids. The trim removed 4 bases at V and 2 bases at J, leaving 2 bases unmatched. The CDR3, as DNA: TGTGCCAGCAGCTCAGGACAGGGGCAAGAGACCCAGTACTTC. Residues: CASSSGQGQETQYF.

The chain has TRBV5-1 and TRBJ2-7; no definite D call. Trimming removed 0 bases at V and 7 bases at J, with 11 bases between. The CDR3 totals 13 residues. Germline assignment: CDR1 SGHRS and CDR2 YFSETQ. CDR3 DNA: TGCGCCAGCAGCTTGGACGCGGTTACAGAGCAGTACTTC. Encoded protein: CASSLDAVTEQYF.

The CDR3 reads CASSPGKAGHNEQFF. CDR3 DNA: TGTGCCAGCAGCCCCGGGAAGGCGGGCCACAATGAGCAGTTCTTC. V usage is TRBV11-3 and J usage is TRBJ2-1; D is perhaps TRBD2 (5 bases). In germline, CDR1 is SGHNT, CDR2 YENEEA. Trimming took off 5 bases at V and 5 bases at J, with 16 bases between the two ends. The CDR3 has 15 residues.